The 30 T cell receptor beta chains presented below share a single source sample, sequenced in a study of blood T cell repertoires in COVID-19. Generated by immunoSEQ multiplex PCR, the TCRdb table keeps only in-frame clones and is missing some. The sample has around 100,000 clones; approximately 84% are singletons. The specimen was peripheral blood. The receptors stem from a man aged 35 to 55 with acute or convalescent COVID-19.

The gene calls are TRBV29-1 and TRBJ2-2, with TRBD1 as a possible D gene (6 bases). The V end was cut by 6 bases, the J end by 4 bases, with 12 bases between. Germline V CDR1 and CDR2: SQVTM, ANQGSEA. The CDR3 sequence is 13 residues long. The CDR3 DNA reads as TGCAGCGTCCTCAGGGGAGCCACCGGGGAGCTGTTTTTT. Amino acid sequence: CSVLRGATGELFF.

This clone was counted once. The chain couples TRBV9 to TRBJ2-3, with D maybe TRBD1 (6 bases). The CDR3 is made up of 15 amino acids. CDR1 and CDR2 from the germline V gene are SGDLS and YYNGEE. Trimming took off 4 bases at V and 1 base at J, with 13 bases between the two ends. The CDR3 protein is CASSQYRVGTDTQYF. CDR3 nucleotides: TGTGCCAGCAGCCAGTACAGGGTCGGCACAGATACGCAGTATTTT.

The chain couples TRBV10-2 to TRBJ2-2, with D possibly matching TRBD1 (7 bases). Germline V CDR1 and CDR2: WSHSY, SAAADI. CDR3 length equals 14 residues. V was cut by 6 bases and J by 4 bases, with 12 bases left in between. The CDR3 DNA is TGCGCCAGCAGGGAGGGGGCCGGCACCGGGGAGCTGTTTTTT. Translated, it gives CASREGAGTGELFF.

In DNA form, the CDR3 reads TGTGCCAGCTCACCAACGACAGGGCCCCGACAAGCTTTCTTT. Translating gives CASSPTTGPRQAFF. The V call is TRBV18, the J call TRBJ1-1, with 7 bases aligning to TRBD1. This CDR3 has 14 amino acids. Germline assignment: CDR1 KGHSH and CDR2 LQKENI. Trimming took 2 bases from V and 9 from J; bases not matched to a gene: 9.

J is TRBJ1-2 and V is TRBV6-5; tentative D call: TRBD1 (5 bases). The CDR3 has 13 residues. CDR1 is MNHEY and CDR2 is SVGAGI in the germline V gene. The V end was cut by 4 bases, the J end by 4 bases, with 10 bases between. CDR3 sequence: CASSLGAAYGYTF. The CDR3 nucleotides are TGTGCCAGCAGTTTAGGGGCGGCCTATGGCTACACCTTC.

The chain combines TRBV2 with TRBJ2-3, with D possibly TRBD2 on 6 matching bases. Trimming cost V 0 bases and J 2 bases, with 12 bases left between them. The CDR3 totals 16 residues. Germline CDR1 is SNHLY and CDR2 is FYNNEI. CDR3 in DNA: TGTGCCAGCAGTGAAGCCCCCGCGGGGCACACAGATACGCAGTATTTT. Translation gives CASSEAPAGHTDTQYF.

The V and J genes are TRBV18 and TRBJ1-1; weak D call: TRBD1 (5 bases). This CDR3 has 12 amino acids. Germline assignment: CDR1 KGHSH and CDR2 LQKENI. Trimming stripped 1 base from V and 7 bases from J, with 7 bases between. As DNA, the CDR3 is TGTGCCAGCTCACCACGGGACTTTGAAGCTTTCTTT. Translating gives CASSPRDFEAFF. Based on the CDR3 plus reference TRBV18 and TRBJ1-1, the full variable domain is NAGVMQNPRHLVRRRGQEARLRCSPMKGHSHVYWYRQLPEEGLKFMVYLQKENIIDESGMPKERFSAEFPKEGPSILRIQQVVRGDSAAYFCASSPRDFEAFFGQGTRLTVV.

Here the CDR3 reads CASSRQDFAYTDTQYF. DNA for the CDR3: TGTGCCAGCAGCCGACAGGACTTTGCTTACACAGATACGCAGTATTTT. The chain recombines TRBV14 with TRBJ2-3; tentative D call: TRBD1 (6 bases). The CDR3 consists of 16 residues. CDR1 and CDR2 (germline): SGHDN, FVKESK. V was shortened by 4 bases and J by 2 bases, with 16 bases between the two germline ends.

This chain connects TRBV7-3 to TRBJ2-1, with TRBD2 matching over 8 bases. After removal of 5 bases from V and 7 bases from J, the junction contained 13 bases not matched to a gene. This CDR3 spans 16 amino acids. Looked up from germline, CDR1 is SGHTA and CDR2 is FQGTGA. This CDR3 is CASSDPLRGGPNEQFF. The DNA of the CDR3 is TGTGCCAGCAGCGACCCCCTCCGGGGGGGCCCTAATGAGCAGTTCTTC. Variable domain in full (rest from reference TRBV7-3 and TRBJ2-1): GAGVSQTPSNKVTEKGKYVELRCDPISGHTALYWYRQSLGQGPEFLIYFQGTGAADDSGLPNDRFFAVRPEGSVSTLKIQRTERGDSAVYLCASSDPLRGGPNEQFFGPGTRLTVL.

The chain has TRBV9 and TRBJ2-5; D gene uncertain. Germline V CDR1 and CDR2: SGDLS, YYNGEE. The CDR3 is 13 amino acids. The V end was cut by 4 bases, the J end by 2 bases, with 9 bases between. CDR3 DNA sequence: TGTGCCAGCAGCCCCCTTAGACAAGAGACCCAGTACTTC. It translates to CASSPLRQETQYF.

The chain joins TRBV24-1 to TRBJ2-7; 7 bases line up with TRBD2. There are 15 residues in the CDR3. The V gene end was trimmed by 3 bases and the J gene end by 5 bases; junction bases not matched to a gene: 9. Per the germline V gene, CDR1 is KGHDR and CDR2 is SFDVKD. The CDR3 sequence: CATSDRRGTLDEQYF. CDR3 bases: TGTGCCACCAGTGATCGGCGGGGGACTCTCGACGAGCAGTACTTC.

Here the CDR3 reads CASSQEGEGTEAFF. In DNA form, the CDR3 reads TGCGCCAGCAGCCAAGAGGGTGAGGGCACTGAAGCTTTCTTT. J is TRBJ1-1 and V is TRBV4-1; D is undetermined. The CDR3 totals 14 residues. V lost 0 bases and J 4 bases, leaving 9 bases between the germline ends. Germline CDR1 is MGHRA and CDR2 is YSYEKL.

The CDR3 reads CASSPGTGIYNEQFF. The CDR3 DNA sequence: TGTGCCAGCAGCCCCGGGACAGGGATCTACAATGAGCAGTTCTTC. This chain connects TRBV6-4 to TRBJ2-1, with 9 positions matching TRBD1. The germline gives CDR1 MRHNA, CDR2 SNTAGT. Trimming took 6 bases from V and 3 from J; bases not matched to a gene: 6. This CDR3 is 15 amino acids long.

The V and J genes are TRBV5-1 and TRBJ2-7, with D perhaps matching TRBD1 (7 bases). CDR3 length: 13 amino acids. V lost 5 bases and J lost 0, with 9 bases in between. Germline V gives CDR1 SGHRS, CDR2 YFSETQ. The CDR3 DNA reads as TGCGCCAGCAGGCAGGGGGGCTCCTACGAGCAGTACTTC. It translates to CASRQGGSYEQYF.

The V gene is TRBV2, the J gene TRBJ2-5; possible D gene TRBD1, 5 bases. Germline CDR1 and CDR2: SNHLY and FYNNEI. Trimming took off 3 bases at V and 4 bases at J, with 9 bases between the two ends. This CDR3 comprises 13 residues. The CDR3, as DNA: TGTGCCAGCAGTGAGGAGCAGGGAGAGACCCAGTACTTC. This gives the protein CASSEEQGETQYF.

The rearrangement links TRBV5-1 to TRBJ2-7, with 8 positions matching TRBD2. J gave up 0 bases and V 2 bases, and 4 bases lay outside the gene matches. The germline CDR1 and CDR2 sequences are SGHRS and YFSETQ. The CDR3 spans 15 residues. The DNA for the CDR3 is TGCGCCAGCAGCTTCAGCGGGGGCCCCTCCTACGAGCAGTACTTC. Its protein product is CASSFSGGPSYEQYF. The full variable domain, with the rest looked up from reference TRBV5-1 and TRBJ2-7, is KAGVTQTPRYLIKTRGQQVTLSCSPISGHRSVSWYQQTPGQGLQFLFEYFSETQRNKGNFPGRFSGRQFSNSRSEMNVSTLELGDSALYLCASSFSGGPSYEQYFGPGTRLTVT.

This chain uses TRBV24-1 with TRBJ2-3, with D tentatively TRBD1 (6 bases). This CDR3 is 16 amino acids long. Germline CDR1 reads KGHDR; CDR2 reads SFDVKD. V lost 5 bases to trimming and J lost 0 bases, with 14 bases between them. This chain's CDR3 is CATSGVRDTSTDTQYF. DNA for the CDR3: TGTGCCACCAGTGGTGTCCGGGACACGAGCACAGATACGCAGTATTTT.

The chain uses TRBV15 and TRBJ2-7; 7 nucleotides align to TRBD1. The trim removed 4 bases at V and 2 bases at J, leaving 5 bases unmatched. The germline gives CDR1 LNHNV, CDR2 YYDKDF (reference sequence). The CDR3 totals 14 residues. CDR3 sequence reads: CATSTRDRTYEQYF. The CDR3 DNA reads TGTGCCACCAGCACGAGGGACAGAACCTACGAGCAGTACTTC.

The chain links TRBV7-9 to TRBJ1-4; 7 nucleotides match TRBD1. Looked up from germline, CDR1 is SEHNR and CDR2 is FQNEAQ (reference sequence). The CDR3 runs 14 residues. V was pared by 5 bases and J by 4 bases, with 4 bases of the junction left unmatched. In DNA, the CDR3 is TGTGCCAGCAGCCAGGGGGGATATAATGAAAAACTGTTTTTT. Its protein is CASSQGGYNEKLFF.

In its sample, this clone was seen once. The V call is TRBV13, the J call TRBJ2-7; 14 bases fit TRBD2. In germline, CDR1 is PRHDT, CDR2 FYEKMQ (reference sequence). CDR3 length equals 14 residues. The J segment lost 7 bases and the V segment lost 5 bases, leaving 4 bases of the junction unmatched. The CDR3 DNA follows: TGTGCCAGCAGCACAAGGACTAGCGGGAGGGAGCAGTACTTC. Protein sequence: CASSTRTSGREQYF.

J is TRBJ1-6 and V is TRBV3-1 (or the pseudogene TRBV3-2); D perhaps matches TRBD1 (6 bases). Germline V lookup: CDR1 LGHDT, CDR2 YNNKEL (reference sequence). V shed 2 bases and J shed 8 bases, with 13 bases lying between them. The CDR3 has 15 residues. CDR3 region: CASSQFGTNDSPLHF. The CDR3 coding sequence is TGTGCCAGCAGCCAATTTGGGACAAATGATTCACCCCTCCACTTT.

The rearrangement links TRBV6-5 to TRBJ1-4; D gene ambiguous. Germline assignment: CDR1 MNHEY and CDR2 SVGAGI. The CDR3 extends over 13 amino acids. Trimming took 6 bases from V and 0 from J, leaving 5 bases between them. DNA for the CDR3: TGTGCCAGCAGGGAGGCAACTAATGAAAAACTGTTTTTT. Encoded protein: CASREATNEKLFF.

The genes are TRBV5-1 and TRBJ1-2; possibly TRBD1 for D (5 bases). This CDR3 spans 12 amino acids. V lost 0 bases to trimming and J lost 6 bases, with 6 bases between them. Germline lookup yields CDR1 SGHRS and CDR2 YFSETQ. For the CDR3, the DNA is TGCGCCAGCAGCTTGGCAGGGAATGGCTACACCTTC. Translation gives CASSLAGNGYTF.

The chain carries TRBV5-8 and TRBJ2-4, with D perhaps TRBD2 (5 bases). The CDR3 sequence is 17 residues long. CDR1 is SGHTS and CDR2 is YDEGEE in the germline V gene. V lost 0 bases and J lost 1, with 14 bases in between. This CDR3 reads CASSLAEGNVAKNIQYF. CDR3 nucleotides: TGTGCCAGCAGCTTGGCCGAGGGAAATGTGGCCAAAAACATTCAGTACTTC.

This clone appeared a few times. The rearrangement links TRBV4-2 to TRBJ2-2, with a tentative D call TRBD2 (6 bases). There are 15 residues in the CDR3. Between the trimmed V and J ends, which lost 1 base and 4 bases, there was a span of 10 bases. Germline V lookup: CDR1 LGHNA, CDR2 YNFKEQ. The CDR3 bases are TGTGCCAGCAGCCAAGTCCTGGGGGGCACCGGGGAGCTGTTTTTT. This gives the protein CASSQVLGGTGELFF.

This rearrangement joins TRBV18 to TRBJ2-7, with no clear D. Trimming removed 4 bases from V and 1 base from J, with 11 bases in between. From germline, CDR1 is KGHSH and CDR2 LQKENI. CDR3 length equals 14 residues. The CDR3 DNA reads as TGTGCCAGCTCACGCGACTCCCCTTCCTACGAGCAGTACTTC. Translation gives CASSRDSPSYEQYF.

The genes are TRBV4-3 and TRBJ2-2; perhaps TRBD1 as D (6 bases). Trimming left V 3 bases short and J 1 base short, with 15 bases between. Looked up from germline, CDR1 is LGHNA and CDR2 is YSLEER. The CDR3 extends over 17 amino acids. The CDR3 is CASSHAKGHMNTGELFF. The DNA for the CDR3 is TGCGCCAGCAGCCACGCTAAGGGACACATGAACACCGGGGAGCTGTTTTTT.

The chain combines TRBV6-4 with TRBJ2-1, with 8 bases aligning to TRBD1. The V gene's germline CDR1 is MRHNA and CDR2 SNTAGT. V was pared by 5 bases and J by 0 bases, with 0 bases of the junction left unmatched. The CDR3 runs 14 residues. The CDR3 DNA sequence: TGTGCCAGCAGTACAGGGGGCTCCTACAATGAGCAGTTCTTC. Amino acids: CASSTGGSYNEQFF.

This rearrangement joins TRBV9 to TRBJ2-2; weak D call: TRBD2 (7 bases). CDR3 length: 13 residues. The V gene's germline CDR1 is SGDLS and CDR2 YYNGEE. The V gene lost 3 bases and the J gene lost 12 bases, with 15 bases spanning the gap. As DNA, the CDR3 is TGTGCCAGCAGCGCCTCCCCCGGGGGGCAGCTGTTTTTT. Amino acids: CASSASPGGQLFF.

The V and J genes are TRBV4-3 and TRBJ1-5; 7 bases agree with TRBD1. J lost 3 bases, V lost 1 base, and 6 bases had no gene match. CDR1 is LGHNA, CDR2 YSLEER, per germline. The length of the CDR3 is 16 residues. The DNA for the CDR3 is TGCGCCAGCAGCCAAGGGACAGGTGACAACAATCAGCCCCAGCATTTT. It codes for CASSQGTGDNNQPQHF.